The clone carrying this TCR beta chain has a single count. In germline, CDR1 is LNHDA, CDR2 SQIVND (reference sequence). Trimming stripped 6 bases from V and 0 bases from J, with 14 bases between. The CDR3 runs to 15 residues. Division of CD4+ cells produced a CD45RA+ naive subset and a CD45RA-negative memory subset. This specimen belongs to a study of shared clonotypes between healthy human individuals. Using immunoSEQ multiplex PCR, the repertoire was profiled, and TCRdb retains in-frame clones only, with some absent. The sample carries hundreds of thousands of clones, under 80% recorded once. This receptor was identified in a woman younger than 45 in good health. The chain carries TRBV19 and TRBJ1-1; D ambiguous. The sequencing input was memory CD4+ T cells sorted from blood. The subset is: CD45RA-negative fraction. CDR3 sequence reads: CASRREQRMNTEAFF. The CDR3 DNA is TGTGCCAGTAGGCGAGAACAGAGAATGAACACTGAAGCTTTCTTT.